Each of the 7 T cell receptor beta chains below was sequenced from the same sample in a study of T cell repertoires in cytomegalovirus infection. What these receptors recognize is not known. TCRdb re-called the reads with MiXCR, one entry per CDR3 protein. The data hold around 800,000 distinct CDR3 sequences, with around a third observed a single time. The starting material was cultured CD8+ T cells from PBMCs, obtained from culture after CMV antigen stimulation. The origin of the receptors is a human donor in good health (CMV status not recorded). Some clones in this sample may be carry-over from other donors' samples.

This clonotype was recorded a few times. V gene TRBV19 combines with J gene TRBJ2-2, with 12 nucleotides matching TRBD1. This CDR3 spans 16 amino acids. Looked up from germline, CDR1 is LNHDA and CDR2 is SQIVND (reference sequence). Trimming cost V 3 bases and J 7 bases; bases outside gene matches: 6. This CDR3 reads CASSISRDRGLGELFF. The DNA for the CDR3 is TGTGCCAGTAGTATTTCCCGGGACAGGGGGCTCGGGGAGCTGTTTTTT.

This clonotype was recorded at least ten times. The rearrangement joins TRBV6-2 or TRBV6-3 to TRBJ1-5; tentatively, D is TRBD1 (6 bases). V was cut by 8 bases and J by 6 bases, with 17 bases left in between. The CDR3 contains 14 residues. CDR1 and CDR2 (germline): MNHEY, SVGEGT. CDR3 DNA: TGTGCCAGCCGGGTGTGGGGGCAAGGTCAGCCCCAGCATTTT. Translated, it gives CASRVWGQGQPQHF.

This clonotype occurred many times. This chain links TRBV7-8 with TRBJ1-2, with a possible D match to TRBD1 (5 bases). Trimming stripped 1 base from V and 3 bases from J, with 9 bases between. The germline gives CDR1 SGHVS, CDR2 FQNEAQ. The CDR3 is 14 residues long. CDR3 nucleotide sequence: TGTGCCAGCAGCTTAGGGGGGTTAGACTATGGCTACACCTTC. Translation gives CASSLGGLDYGYTF.

The chain's CDR3 is CASSLGPNPWPPEAFF. For the CDR3, the DNA is TGCGCCAGCAGCTTGGGGCCAAACCCGTGGCCCCCGGAAGCTTTCTTT. The chain is built from TRBV5-1 and TRBJ1-1; no clear D. Germline CDR1 SGHRS, CDR2 YFSETQ. Deletions cut 0 bases from V and 8 bases from J, with 20 bases between. This CDR3 region has 16 residues.

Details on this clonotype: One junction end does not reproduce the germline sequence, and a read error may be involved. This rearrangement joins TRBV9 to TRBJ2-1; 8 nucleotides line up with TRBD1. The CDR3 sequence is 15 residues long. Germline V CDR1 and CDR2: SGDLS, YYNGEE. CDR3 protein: CTSSAGTGPPDEQFF. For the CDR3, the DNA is TGTACCAGCAGCGCCGGGACAGGACCCCCCGATGAGCAGTTCTTC.

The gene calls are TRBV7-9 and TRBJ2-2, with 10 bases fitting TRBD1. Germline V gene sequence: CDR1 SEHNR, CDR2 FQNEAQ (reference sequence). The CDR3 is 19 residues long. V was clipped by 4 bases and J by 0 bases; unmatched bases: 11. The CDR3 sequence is CASSSLGQGFATNTGELFF. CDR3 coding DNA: TGTGCCAGCAGCTCCCTGGGACAGGGGTTCGCAACGAACACCGGGGAGCTGTTTTTT.

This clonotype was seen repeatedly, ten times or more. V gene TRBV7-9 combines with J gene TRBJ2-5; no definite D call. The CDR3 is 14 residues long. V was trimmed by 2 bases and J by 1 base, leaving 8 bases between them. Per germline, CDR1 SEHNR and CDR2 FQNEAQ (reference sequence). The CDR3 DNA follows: TGTGCCAGCAGCTTATTGGGGATCCAAGAGACCCAGTACTTC. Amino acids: CASSLLGIQETQYF.